This T cell receptor (beta chain) was observed in a study of T-cell reconstitution after alpha-beta-depleted transplantation in children. This clonotype was counted between two and nine times. V shed 5 bases, J shed 5 bases, and the junction held 12 bases outside the gene matches. Germline V gene data show CDR1 as SGHTA and CDR2 as FQGNSA. The CDR3 loop spans 16 amino acids. Preparation of the TCRbeta library involved a method that used unique molecular identifiers. MiXCR, run by TCRdb on the PCR reads, gives a single entry per CDR3 protein. There are some 590,000 distinct CDR3 sequences in the sample; about 10% occur only once, and less than 5% lies in the top ten.

The source was PBMCs from the stem cell graft donor, collected from the stem cell graft. The clonotype originates from a human donor who donated a stem cell graft to a child with acute myeloid leukemia. The chain links TRBV7-2 to TRBJ2-3; 8 bases match TRBD2. The CDR3 loop reads CASSQRGLAGLDTQYF. Written as DNA, the CDR3 is TGTGCCAGCAGCCAACGGGGCCTAGCGGGTCTAGATACGCAGTATTTT.